This passage covers 8 T cell receptor beta chains from one sample sequenced in a study of naive and memory T cell subsets. Two oligonucleotides, mixed equimolar, formed the beta constant-region primer covering TRBC1 and TRBC2. Four rounds of PCR amplified the ligated cDNA using nested alpha and beta constant-region primers plus SP2. MiXCR, applied by TCRdb to the UMI-ligation and nested PCR reads, yields one record per CDR3 protein. Of around 130,000 distinct CDR3 sequences listed, around 35% are singletons. Sequencing was performed on central memory CD4+ T cells from blood. The receptors come from a human donor in good health.

This clonotype was counted only a few times. This sequence joins TRBV7-8 and TRBJ2-3; D gene unclear. Trimming took off 4 bases at V and 3 bases at J, with 11 bases between the two ends. Germline assignment: CDR1 SGHVS and CDR2 FQNEAQ. The CDR3 runs 14 residues. CDR3 sequence: CASSSFRRTDTQYF. CDR3 DNA sequence: TGTGCCAGCAGCTCCTTCAGGCGAACAGATACGCAGTATTTT.

This clonotype was detected a few times. This rearrangement joins TRBV6-5 to TRBJ2-2; 13 nucleotides line up with TRBD2. CDR3 length: 16 residues. J gave up 4 bases and V 6 bases, and 5 bases lay outside the gene matches. In germline, CDR1 is MNHEY, CDR2 SVGAGI. The chain's CDR3 is CASSRLAGGPTGELFF. CDR3 in DNA: TGTGCCAGCAGCCGACTAGCGGGAGGCCCCACCGGGGAGCTGTTTTTT.

The chain joins TRBV6-1 to TRBJ2-1; TRBD1 agrees at 7 bases. After removal of 7 bases from V and 5 bases from J, the junction contained 14 bases not matched to a gene. Looked up from germline, CDR1 is MNHNS and CDR2 is SASEGT. The CDR3 loop spans 16 amino acids. The CDR3 loop reads CASTQTGLWVNNEQFF. The CDR3 DNA reads as TGTGCCAGCACCCAGACAGGGCTCTGGGTCAACAATGAGCAGTTCTTC.

This clonotype was found many times. The chain links TRBV6-1 to TRBJ2-3; 9 bases agree with TRBD2. Germline CDR1 is MNHNS and CDR2 is SASEGT. V lost 9 bases to trimming and J lost 2 bases; unmatched junction nucleotides: 9. The CDR3 is 15 amino acids. The CDR3 is CASGSSGRTTDTQYF. The CDR3 DNA sequence: TGTGCCAGTGGCTCGAGCGGGAGGACCACAGATACGCAGTATTTT.

This clonotype has only a few counts. The chain is built from TRBV5-5 and TRBJ1-3; 8 nucleotides match TRBD1. V lost 2 bases, J lost 4 bases, and 5 bases stayed unmatched. CDR3 length equals 15 residues. The germline gives CDR1 SGHKS, CDR2 YYEKEE (reference sequence). The CDR3 coding sequence is TGTGCCAGCAGCTTTCAGGGGGCGAAAGGAAACACCATATATTTT. Protein: CASSFQGAKGNTIYF.

V is TRBV7-9 and J is TRBJ2-7; 9 positions agree with TRBD2. This CDR3 is 14 amino acids long. The V and J ends lost 11 bases and 7 bases, in that order; junction bases with no gene match: 15. Germline-derived CDR1 and CDR2 are SEHNR and FQNEAQ (reference sequence). CDR3 DNA sequence: TGTGCCGTCACGACGCGGGAGGGTACTGAGGAGCAGTACTTC. This gives the protein CAVTTREGTEEQYF.

This clonotype was picked up a small number of times. J is TRBJ2-5 and V is TRBV29-1, with no clear D. With 2 bases removed from V and 1 base from J, the gap between germline ends came to 11 bases. The CDR3 consists of 14 residues. The germline CDR1 and CDR2 sequences are SQVTM and ANQGSEA. CDR3 DNA: TGCAGCGTTGAACGGACCGCTTCCCAAGAGACCCAGTACTTC. It yields the protein CSVERTASQETQYF.

The chain combines TRBV24-1 with TRBJ2-1; 8 bases line up with TRBD2. Germline trimming cut 3 bases from V and 4 bases from J; bases unmatched to any gene: 7. This CDR3 region has 16 residues. CDR1 and CDR2 (germline): KGHDR, SFDVKD. The CDR3 nucleotides read TGTGCCACCAGTGATGCGGGGACTAGTGAATACAATGAGCAGTTCTTC. It encodes CATSDAGTSEYNEQFF.